Below, one T cell receptor beta chain is given with its context. Libraries were prepared by immunoSEQ multiplex PCR; TCRdb keeps only in-frame clonotypes and omits some of them. The sample has approximately 10,000 clones, around 74% seen once. Time point: neoterminal ileum biopsy at postoperative endoscopy, about 6 months after surgery. Germline trimming cut 7 bases from V and 2 bases from J; bases unmatched to any gene: 6. This CDR3 contains 14 residues. The germline V gene encodes CDR1 SGHRS and CDR2 YFSETQ. The data originate from a study of T cell repertoires in ileal Crohn's disease. Sequenced input: ileal tissue. The rearrangement uses TRBV5-1 and TRBJ2-7, with 10 nucleotides matching TRBD1. This TCR came from an adult with Crohn's disease. The DNA of the CDR3 is TGCGCCAGCTCGACGGGACAGGGGACCTACGAGCAGTACTTC. Translating it yields CASSTGQGTYEQYF.